A single sample gave rise to the 28 T cell receptor beta chains below, sequenced in a study of blood T cells in healthy people across ages. Then a second PCR, running about 6 to 11 cycles, was carried out with a sample-barcoded 5' primer and a J-beta primer mix. TCRdb reprocessed the 5' RACE reads with MiXCR, giving one entry per CDR3 protein. The sample has approximately 690,000 distinct CDR3 sequences, 45% to 65% seen once. Source material: blood. The receptors come from a man in his sixties in good health.

The V and J genes are TRBV7-9 and TRBJ1-2; 9 bases are a match to TRBD1. V trimming: 7 bases; J trimming: 8 bases; junction bases outside the gene matches: 5. The CDR3 covers 12 residues. The germline gives CDR1 SEHNR, CDR2 FQNEAQ (reference sequence). The CDR3 is CASTRTGAGYTF. The CDR3 region has the DNA TGTGCCAGCACCAGGACAGGGGCCGGCTACACCTTC.

The V call is TRBV12-3 or TRBV12-4, the J call TRBJ2-4; tentatively, D is TRBD1 or TRBD2 (5 bases each). This CDR3 spans 12 amino acids. V shed 8 bases and J shed 13 bases, with 18 bases lying between them. Here the CDR3 DNA reads TGTGCCAGCGGGCGACAGAGGTGGGAGCAGTACTTC. Translating gives CASGRQRWEQYF.

This clonotype came up a few times. The rearrangement links TRBV2 to TRBJ2-5; 8 positions match TRBD2. The CDR3 loop spans 16 amino acids. V trimming: 2 bases; J trimming: 4 bases; junction bases outside the gene matches: 9. Germline CDR1 reads SNHLY; CDR2 reads FYNNEI. The CDR3 loop reads CASSERGGALGETQYF. Written as DNA, the CDR3 is TGTGCCAGCAGTGAACGGGGGGGGGCCCTTGGAGAGACCCAGTACTTC.

V is TRBV3-1 and J is TRBJ2-3, with D possibly matching TRBD2 (7 bases). The germline V gene encodes CDR1 LGHDT and CDR2 YNNKEL (reference sequence). V was shortened by 2 bases and J by 8 bases, with 17 bases between the two germline ends. CDR3 length: 15 residues. The CDR3 DNA is TGTGCCAGCAGCCAACCTACTAGAGGGGGGGGTACGCAGTATTTT. It translates to CASSQPTRGGGTQYF.

This clonotype was detected once. V and J are TRBV20-1 and TRBJ2-5; D might be TRBD2 (6 bases). The CDR3 length is 14 residues. Germline V gives CDR1 DFQATT, CDR2 SNEGSKA (reference sequence). Trimming shortened V by 5 bases and J by 5 bases, and 18 bases separated the two germline ends. The DNA for the CDR3 is TGCAGTGCTGTTGAAGGGGCGGGGAGCGAGACCCAGTACTTC. This encodes CSAVEGAGSETQYF.

As regards this clonotype: A much larger clone lies one base from this, so it may be a read error. The V call is TRBV4-1, the J call TRBJ1-5; D not certain. The ends were cut back, 0 bases at V and 3 bases at J, with 9 bases in the middle. CDR1 is MGHRA and CDR2 is YSYEKL in the germline V gene. CDR3 length equals 15 residues. The CDR3 region is CASSQDGPHNQPQHF. CDR3 bases: TGCGCCAGCAGCCAAGATGGGCCCCACAATCAGCCCCAGCATTTT.

The chain couples TRBV20-1 to TRBJ2-7; 11 bases map to TRBD1. CDR3 length equals 14 residues. V was pared by 3 bases and J by 1 base, with 2 bases of the junction left unmatched. The V gene's germline CDR1 is DFQATT and CDR2 SNEGSKA (reference sequence). In DNA, the CDR3 is TGCAGTGCTAGGGGACAGGGGGTATCCTACGAGCAGTACTTC. Translation: CSARGQGVSYEQYF.

The chain couples TRBV6-2 or TRBV6-3 to TRBJ2-7, with 11 bases aligning to TRBD2. Germline V gives CDR1 MNHEY, CDR2 SVGEGT. J lost 7 bases, V lost 1 base, and 12 bases had no gene match. The CDR3 is 17 residues long. CDR3 protein: CASSYFSGRAEVNEQYF. The CDR3 region has the DNA TGTGCCAGCAGTTACTTTAGCGGGAGGGCCGAGGTAAATGAGCAGTACTTC.

The chain uses TRBV12-5 and TRBJ2-1; D is possibly TRBD2 (6 bases). The CDR3 is 13 amino acids. Germline V gene lookup returns CDR1 LGHNT and CDR2 FRNRAP. Trimming took off 7 bases at V and 4 bases at J, with 11 bases between the two ends. CDR3 sequence (DNA): TGTGCTAGTGCCTGGGGGGATTACAATGAGCAGTTCTTC. Protein sequence: CASAWGDYNEQFF.

The chain joins TRBV6-5 to TRBJ1-1, with TRBD1 matching over 12 bases. CDR3 length: 15 residues. Per the germline V gene, CDR1 is MNHEY and CDR2 is SVGAGI. V lost 7 bases, J lost 5 bases, and 8 bases stayed unmatched. CDR3 bases: TGTGCCAGCATAGGGACAGGGGGCGGGTGGACTGAAGCTTTCTTT. It translates to CASIGTGGGWTEAFF.

CDR3 in DNA: TGTGCCAGCAGCCAAGATCCGGGGGCCAGGACAGATACGCAGTATTTT. It is translated as CASSQDPGARTDTQYF. V is TRBV3-1 and J is TRBJ2-3; D may match TRBD1 or TRBD2 (6 bases each). This CDR3 contains 16 residues. V was clipped by 0 bases and J by 3 bases, with 13 bases between them. Germline lookup yields CDR1 LGHDT and CDR2 YNNKEL (reference sequence).

In its sample, this clonotype was seen many times. The chain combines TRBV11-2 with TRBJ2-5; 12 nucleotides agree with TRBD1. The J segment lost 5 bases and the V segment lost 5 bases, leaving 9 bases of the junction unmatched. The CDR3 has 16 residues. Looked up from germline, CDR1 is SGHAT and CDR2 is FQNNGV. DNA of the CDR3: TGTGCCAGCAGCAGAACCGGGACAGGGGGCTTTGAGACCCAGTACTTC. Its translation: CASSRTGTGGFETQYF.

The V gene is TRBV5-1, the J gene TRBJ2-5, with 12 bases aligning to TRBD2. The ends lost 3 bases at V and 11 bases at J; junction bases unmatched: 11. CDR1 is SGHRS and CDR2 is YFSETQ in the germline V gene. The CDR3 sequence is 15 residues long. This CDR3 is CASSWVLAGGGEQYF. In nucleotides, the CDR3 is TGCGCCAGCAGCTGGGTACTAGCGGGGGGAGGTGAGCAGTACTTC.

The gene calls are TRBV12-3 or TRBV12-4 and TRBJ1-2, with D unclear. There are 15 residues in the CDR3. Between the trimmed V and J ends, which lost 3 bases and 5 bases, there was a span of 16 bases. The CDR3: CASSLDAWAGYGYTF. The CDR3, as DNA: TGTGCCAGCAGTTTGGATGCCTGGGCTGGTTATGGCTACACCTTC.

This chain uses TRBV12-3 or TRBV12-4 with TRBJ2-3, with D possibly being TRBD2 (6 bases). The CDR3 extends over 17 amino acids. V lost 0 bases and J 0 bases, leaving 13 bases between the germline ends. In DNA form, the CDR3 reads TGTGCCAGCAGTTTAGCGTTTGGCGGGAAAAGCACAGATACGCAGTATTTT. Protein product: CASSLAFGGKSTDTQYF.

The CDR3 protein is CSAPTPGASSYNEQFF. CDR3 in DNA: TGCAGTGCTCCTACCCCGGGGGCTAGCTCCTACAATGAGCAGTTCTTC. The chain is built from TRBV20-1 and TRBJ2-1; D may be TRBD1 or TRBD2 (6 bases each). There are 16 residues in the CDR3. V lost 5 bases and J 0 bases, leaving 17 bases between the germline ends. Per germline, CDR1 DFQATT and CDR2 SNEGSKA (reference sequence).

The CDR3 coding sequence is TGTGCCAGCAGCGAAATAAAACAGACTAGCGGGGCCAAATACGAGCAGTACTTC. It specifies CASSEIKQTSGAKYEQYF. The chain employs TRBV7-9 and TRBJ2-7; 11 nucleotides match TRBD2. There are 18 residues in the CDR3. The V segment lost 5 bases and the J segment 4 bases; nucleotides outside the gene matches: 16. Germline CDR1 reads SEHNR; CDR2 reads FQNEAQ (reference sequence).

The rearrangement joins TRBV20-1 to TRBJ2-7; no clear D. Per germline, CDR1 DFQATT and CDR2 SNEGSKA (reference sequence). Between the trimmed V and J ends, which lost 0 bases and 2 bases, there was a span of 8 bases. The CDR3 runs to 13 residues. The CDR3 protein is CSARDTAAYEQYF. DNA for the CDR3: TGCAGTGCTAGAGATACAGCAGCCTACGAGCAGTACTTC.

The chain couples TRBV4-2 to TRBJ2-5; D remains unclear. The ends were cut back, 1 base at V and 1 base at J, with 13 bases in the middle. From germline, CDR1 is LGHNA and CDR2 YNFKEQ. The CDR3 is 16 amino acids. As DNA, the CDR3 is TGTGCCAGCAGCCAAGGGGTCAGCGTTGGCCAAGAGACCCAGTACTTC. As protein: CASSQGVSVGQETQYF.

The V gene is TRBV3-1, the J gene TRBJ1-2; D might be TRBD1 (5 bases). CDR3 length: 16 residues. CDR1 is LGHDT and CDR2 is YNNKEL in the germline V gene (reference sequence). V was clipped by 1 base and J by 0 bases, with 12 bases between them. CDR3 protein: CASSQGGDGPNYGYTF. The CDR3 DNA reads as TGTGCCAGCAGCCAAGGAGGGGACGGACCTAACTATGGCTACACCTTC.

The chain employs TRBV20-1 and TRBJ2-6; D gene unclear. V lost 7 bases and J lost 3, with 10 bases in between. CDR3 length: 13 residues. The V gene's germline CDR1 is DFQATT and CDR2 SNEGSKA (reference sequence). CDR3 coding DNA: TGCAGTGTCCCTTTTAGTGGGGCCAACGTCCTGACTTTC. Amino acid sequence: CSVPFSGANVLTF.

This clonotype has more than one count but fewer than ten. The chain couples TRBV21-1 to TRBJ2-5. TRBV21-1 is a pseudogene. The CDR3 extends over 12 amino acids. DNA of the CDR3: TGTGCCAGCAGCATTAGCGCTCAGACCCAGTACTTC. This gives the protein CASSISAQTQYF.

This chain joins TRBV20-1 and TRBJ2-3, with TRBD2 as a possible D gene (5 bases). The V gene's germline CDR1 is DFQATT and CDR2 SNEGSKA (reference sequence). CDR3 length: 15 amino acids. V lost 0 bases, J lost 3 bases, and 13 bases lay in between. The CDR3 sequence is CSAREAGRRTDTQYF. CDR3 DNA sequence: TGCAGTGCTAGAGAGGCGGGTAGAAGGACAGATACGCAGTATTTT.

J is TRBJ1-2 and V is TRBV19, with a possible D match to TRBD1 (6 bases). Germline CDR1 LNHDA, CDR2 SQIVND (reference sequence). Trimming pared 9 bases from V and 1 base from J, leaving 21 bases between. This CDR3 is 16 amino acids long. The CDR3 loop is CASDGTPNSNNYGYTF. In DNA form, the CDR3 reads TGTGCCAGCGACGGGACACCAAATTCAAATAACTATGGCTACACCTTC.

The CDR3 loop is CASSPQAYNEQFF. The CDR3 DNA reads TGTGCCAGCTCACCACAGGCTTACAATGAGCAGTTCTTC. This chain uses TRBV18 with TRBJ2-1; D gene ambiguous. Germline values: CDR1 KGHSH, CDR2 LQKENI. The V end was cut by 1 base, the J end by 4 bases, with 5 bases between. This CDR3 has 13 amino acids.

The J gene is TRBJ2-3, the V gene TRBV9; 10 bases align to TRBD2. Losses at the gene ends were 0 bases for V and 2 bases for J; bases not matched to a gene: 6. This CDR3 is 17 amino acids long. Germline V gene lookup returns CDR1 SGDLS and CDR2 YYNGEE. The CDR3 protein is CASSVGDTSGNTDTQYF. The CDR3 DNA follows: TGTGCCAGCAGCGTAGGAGATACTAGCGGGAACACAGATACGCAGTATTTT. Variable domain in full (rest from reference TRBV9 and TRBJ2-3): DSGVTQTPKHLITATGQRVTLRCSPRSGDLSVYWYQQSLDQGLQFLIQYYNGEERAKGNILERFSAQQFPDLHSELNLSSLELGDSALYFCASSVGDTSGNTDTQYFGPGTRLTVL.

The V and J genes are TRBV3-1 and TRBJ2-5, with D tentatively TRBD1 or TRBD2 (5 bases each). V was trimmed by 3 bases and J by 1 base, leaving 12 bases between them. This CDR3 contains 15 residues. CDR1 and CDR2 (germline): LGHDT, YNNKEL (reference sequence). The DNA of the CDR3 is TGTGCCAGCAGCCAGCAGGGACCCCCCCAAGAGACCCAGTACTTC. Translating it yields CASSQQGPPQETQYF.

This clonotype has only one observation. The CDR3: CATSDSVGGFSYNEQFF. The CDR3 DNA reads TGTGCCACCAGTGATTCCGTGGGGGGGTTCTCCTACAATGAGCAGTTCTTC. The chain has TRBV24-1 and TRBJ2-1; 7 bases line up with TRBD2. V lost 2 bases and J lost 0; bases outside the gene matches: 6. The CDR3 length is 17 residues. The germline CDR1 and CDR2 sequences are KGHDR and SFDVKD.